This TCR beta chain was retrieved from a study of blood T cell repertoires in COVID-19. Across the whole study: Spain, Italy and the United States supplied samples that represented acute and convalescent COVID-19.

The V gene lost 1 base and the J gene lost 0 bases, with 13 bases spanning the gap. In germline, CDR1 is SGHTA, CDR2 FQGNSA. The CDR3 runs 18 residues. In the authors' workflow: Amplification of reference gene primers provided the estimated nucleated cell counts. Some clones are missing from TCRdb's copy, which holds only in-frame ones; the method was immunoSEQ multiplex PCR. That table supplies the V and J calls and clone size; D and trimming were determined from the DNA. The sample includes a few hundred thousand clones, more than 75% seen only once; the top ten take around 9.1%. The rearrangement links TRBV7-2 to TRBJ2-6; D might be TRBD2 (5 bases). The TCR originated in a man aged 35 to 55 who had recovered from COVID-19. Sample: peripheral blood. CDR3 in DNA: TGTGCCAGCAGCTTAGAGTGGGGTGGGAGCTCTGGGGCCAACGTCCTGACTTTC. Translated: CASSLEWGGSSGANVLTF.